The sequence of this T cell receptor (beta chain) was determined in a study of cytomegalovirus exposure and HLA in healthy donors. Use of 60 Vbeta and 13 Jbeta primers characterized the PCR. Assay: immunoSEQ multiplex PCR; the TCRdb copy retains only in-frame clones and omits some. The sample shows some 250,000 clones, 82% of them seen only once. This CDR3 spans 14 amino acids. The V end lost 4 bases, the J end lost 2 bases, and 11 bases lay between the germline ends. The germline gives CDR1 SGDLS, CDR2 YYNGEE. Donors were ostensibly healthy at sampling, although undocumented immune exposures were probable.

The rearrangement links TRBV9 to TRBJ2-3, with TRBD2 as a possible D gene (6 bases). The source of this sequence is a woman in her forties in good health and CMV-seropositive. The sequencing sample was made of PBMCs. DNA for the CDR3: TGTGCCAGCAGCTTCCTAGCGCACACAGATACGCAGTATTTT. It specifies CASSFLAHTDTQYF.